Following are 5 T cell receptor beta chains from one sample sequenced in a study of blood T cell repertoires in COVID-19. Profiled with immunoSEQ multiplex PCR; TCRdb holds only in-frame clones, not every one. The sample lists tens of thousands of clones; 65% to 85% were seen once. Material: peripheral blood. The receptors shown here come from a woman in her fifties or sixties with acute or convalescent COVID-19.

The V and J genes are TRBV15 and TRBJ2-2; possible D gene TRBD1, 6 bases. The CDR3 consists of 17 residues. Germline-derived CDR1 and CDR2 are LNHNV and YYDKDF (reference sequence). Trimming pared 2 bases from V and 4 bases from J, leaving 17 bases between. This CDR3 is CATSRFTGRDGTGELFF. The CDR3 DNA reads TGTGCCACCAGCAGATTTACAGGGAGAGATGGCACCGGGGAGCTGTTTTTT.

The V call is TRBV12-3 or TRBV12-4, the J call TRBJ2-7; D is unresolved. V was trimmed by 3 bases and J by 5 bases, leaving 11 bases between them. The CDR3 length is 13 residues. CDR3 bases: TGTGCCAGCAGTTTCCGAGGTTCTGACGAGCAGTACTTC. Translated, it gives CASSFRGSDEQYF.

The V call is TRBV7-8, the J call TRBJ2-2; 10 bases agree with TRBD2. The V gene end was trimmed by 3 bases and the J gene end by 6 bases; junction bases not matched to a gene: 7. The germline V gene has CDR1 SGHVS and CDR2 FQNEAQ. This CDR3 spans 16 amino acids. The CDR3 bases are TGTGCCAGCAGCTTCCAACCGGGACTAGCGTCCGGGGAGCTGTTTTTT. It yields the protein CASSFQPGLASGELFF.

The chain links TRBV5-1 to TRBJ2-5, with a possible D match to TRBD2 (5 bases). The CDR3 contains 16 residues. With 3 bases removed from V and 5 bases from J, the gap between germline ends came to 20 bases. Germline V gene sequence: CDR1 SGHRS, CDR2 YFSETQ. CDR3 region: CASSSQTGIISETQYF. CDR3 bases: TGCGCCAGCAGCTCGCAAACCGGGATTATTAGCGAGACCCAGTACTTC.

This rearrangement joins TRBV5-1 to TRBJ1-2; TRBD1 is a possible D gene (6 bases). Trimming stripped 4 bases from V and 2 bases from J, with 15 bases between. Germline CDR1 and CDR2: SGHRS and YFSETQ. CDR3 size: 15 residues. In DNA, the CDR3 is TGCGCCAGCAGCGCGTTACAGGGACCGAACTATGGCTACACCTTC. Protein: CASSALQGPNYGYTF.